What follows are 17 T cell receptor beta chains derived from one specimen sequenced in a study of neurological immune-mediated disorders. TCRdb redid the calling of the 5' RACE reads with MiXCR, one entry per CDR3 protein. The data show more than 50,000 distinct CDR3 sequences, around 3.9% seen once. Source material: PBMCs. These receptors originate from a man aged 25 to 40 with multiple sclerosis.

This clonotype was detected ten times or more. The chain employs TRBV6-5 and TRBJ2-1, with a possible D match to TRBD1 (6 bases). The germline CDR1 and CDR2 sequences are MNHEY and SVGAGI. The CDR3 extends over 19 amino acids. The V and J ends lost 10 bases and 1 base respectively, with 29 bases between them. The CDR3 sequence: CATTIYRQAKDKSYNEQFF. In nucleotides, the CDR3 is TGTGCCACGACCATATACAGACAGGCAAAAGACAAATCCTACAATGAGCAGTTCTTC.

Ten or more counts support this clonotype. The rearrangement links TRBV21-1 to TRBJ2-2; the table names TRBD1, a call not compared with the DNA. TRBV21-1 counts as a pseudogene. The CDR3 consists of 15 residues. The CDR3 coding sequence is TGTGCCAGCAGCGGAGGGGGGGGATACACCGGGGAGCTGTTTTTT. Translating it yields CASSGGGGYTGELFF.

This clonotype has at least ten counts. V and J are TRBV4-1 and TRBJ1-1; TRBD1 might be the D (6 bases). The V end lost 2 bases, the J end lost 7 bases, and 32 bases lay between the germline ends. CDR3 length: 20 residues. Germline V gene lookup returns CDR1 MGHRA and CDR2 YSYEKL. The CDR3 DNA reads TGCGCCAGCAGCCAAAAGTTCCCGCTACCCCTGGGGCGAGGGGGTGATGAAGCTTTCTTT. Protein product: CASSQKFPLPLGRGGDEAFF.

At least ten counts were recorded for this clonotype. The J gene is TRBJ2-1, the V gene TRBV7-2; a possible D gene is TRBD2 (6 bases). V was clipped by 1 base and J by 3 bases, with 10 bases between them. The CDR3 consists of 15 residues. Per germline, CDR1 SGHTA and CDR2 FQGNSA. CDR3 sequence (DNA): TGTGCCAGCAGCTTAGGCCAGGGAGGCTACAATGAGCAGTTCTTC. It codes for CASSLGQGGYNEQFF.

Ten or more counts support this clonotype. The rearrangement joins TRBV20-1 to TRBJ2-7; D may be TRBD2 (6 bases). The germline V gene encodes CDR1 DFQATT and CDR2 SNEGSKA (reference sequence). Trimming took off 5 bases at V and 0 bases at J, with 11 bases between the two ends. CDR3 size: 13 residues. CDR3 DNA sequence: TGCAGTGCTCAAGGAGGGGACTCCTACGAGCAGTACTTC. The encoded protein is CSAQGGDSYEQYF.

This clonotype was seen repeatedly, ten times or more. The chain recombines TRBV20-1 with TRBJ1-2, with D tentatively TRBD1 (5 bases). V was clipped by 4 bases and J by 5 bases, with 11 bases between them. The CDR3 is 12 residues long. Germline V lookup: CDR1 DFQATT, CDR2 SNEGSKA (reference sequence). This chain's CDR3 is CSAIRRGYGYTF. In DNA, the CDR3 is TGCAGTGCTATTAGGCGGGGGTATGGCTACACCTTC.

This clonotype was detected ten times or more. CDR3 in amino acids: CASSLFAAVGHGRTGELFF. DNA for the CDR3: TGCGCCAGCAGCTTGTTCGCCGCGGTTGGCCATGGCCGGACCGGGGAGCTGTTTTTT. The chain couples TRBV5-1 to TRBJ2-2; D uncertain. Germline V gene lookup returns CDR1 SGHRS and CDR2 YFSETQ. The CDR3 runs 19 residues. The germline V and J ends were trimmed by 1 base and 5 bases, with 24 bases remaining between them.

This clonotype was counted ten times or more. V is TRBV7-9 and J is TRBJ2-7, with D perhaps being TRBD1 or TRBD2 (5 bases each). CDR3 length: 13 residues. The V gene lost 4 bases and the J gene lost 2 bases, with 9 bases spanning the gap. Germline CDR1 is SEHNR and CDR2 is FQNEAQ (reference sequence). CDR3 coding DNA: TGTGCCAGCAGCTCCGGGGCCCCCTACGAGCAGTACTTC. Amino acid sequence: CASSSGAPYEQYF. Together with reference TRBV7-9 and TRBJ2-7, the CDR3 gives the full variable domain: DTGVSQNPRHKITKRGQNVTFRCDPISEHNRLYWYRQTLGQGPEFLTYFQNEAQLEKSRLLSDRFSAERPKGSFSTLEIQRTEQGDSAMYLCASSSGAPYEQYFGPGTRLTVT.

This clonotype was seen at least ten times. This sequence joins TRBV9 and TRBJ2-6; D is unresolved. Germline V CDR1 and CDR2: SGDLS, YYNGEE. The CDR3 has 15 amino acids. The V end was cut by 0 bases, the J end by 3 bases, with 7 bases between. The CDR3 loop reads CASSVDGGGANVLTF. CDR3 coding DNA: TGTGCCAGCAGCGTAGACGGTGGTGGGGCCAACGTCCTGACTTTC.

This clonotype was counted ten times or more. The chain combines TRBV12-3 or TRBV12-4 with TRBJ2-7; D unclear. There are 14 residues in the CDR3. V lost 1 base and J lost 5, with 12 bases in between. The CDR3: CASSLGSGNNEQYF. The DNA for the CDR3 is TGTGCCAGCAGTTTAGGGTCCGGAAATAACGAGCAGTACTTC.

This clonotype was recorded many times. The chain carries TRBV12-3 or TRBV12-4 and TRBJ2-2; D is ambiguous. V shed 2 bases and J shed 7 bases, with 8 bases lying between them. The CDR3 sequence is 13 residues long. CDR3 residues: CASSLLRGGELFF. CDR3 bases: TGTGCCAGCAGTTTATTGCGTGGCGGGGAGCTGTTTTTT.

This clonotype occurred many times. The rearrangement joins TRBV6-6 to TRBJ2-3; 7 bases align to TRBD1. Germline V gene data show CDR1 as MNHNY and CDR2 as SVGAGI (reference sequence). The J segment lost 1 base and the V segment lost 0 bases, leaving 1 base of the junction unmatched. CDR3 size: 15 residues. The CDR3 DNA follows: TGTGCCAGCAGTTACTCGACAGGGCGCACAGATACGCAGTATTTT. This gives the protein CASSYSTGRTDTQYF.

This clonotype appeared many times. This rearrangement joins TRBV5-1 to TRBJ2-5; D call uncertain. Trimming took off 1 base at V and 4 bases at J, with 8 bases between the two ends. The length of the CDR3 is 13 residues. The germline CDR1 and CDR2 sequences are SGHRS and YFSETQ. The CDR3 protein is CASSLSAGETQYF. The CDR3 region has the DNA TGCGCCAGCAGCTTGTCCGCAGGAGAGACCCAGTACTTC.

This clonotype was detected ten times or more. The chain combines TRBV20-1 with TRBJ2-1, with 7 bases fitting TRBD1. The germline V gene has CDR1 DFQATT and CDR2 SNEGSKA (reference sequence). V shed 2 bases, J shed 0 bases, and the junction held 22 bases outside the gene matches. This CDR3 is built from 21 residues. In nucleotides, the CDR3 is TGCAGTGCTAGATTGTCTTTTAGGACAGGCGAAACGTTGAGCTCCTACAATGAGCAGTTCTTC. Protein sequence: CSARLSFRTGETLSSYNEQFF.

V and J are TRBV18 and TRBJ1-1; D is possibly TRBD1 (5 bases). V shed 1 base and J shed 1 base, with 7 bases lying between them. Germline V CDR1 and CDR2: KGHSH, LQKENI. This CDR3 region has 14 residues. CDR3 nucleotide sequence: TGTGCCAGCTCACCACAGGGGCAGAACACTGAAGCTTTCTTT. Protein: CASSPQGQNTEAFF.

This clonotype was found many times. CDR3 loop: CASSQASGGSEQYF. For the CDR3, the DNA is TGCGCCAGCAGCCAAGCCTCAGGGGGCTCCGAGCAGTACTTC. The chain carries TRBV4-1 and TRBJ2-7, with TRBD1 identical over 8 bases. Germline assignment: CDR1 MGHRA and CDR2 YSYEKL. CDR3 length: 14 residues. Trimming took 1 base from V and 6 from J; bases not matched to a gene: 5.

On this clonotype: A clone one base away is much larger, so this may be a read error. The chain employs TRBV12-3 or TRBV12-4 and TRBJ2-2; D might be TRBD1 or TRBD2, each matching 5 bases. The length of the CDR3 is 16 residues. The CDR3 DNA follows: TGTGCCAGCAGTCCTCCAGGGCTAGCTACCACCGGGGAGCTGGTTTTT. Translated: CASSPPGLATTGELVF.